What follows are 26 T cell receptor beta chains derived from one specimen sequenced in a study of vaccination effects on CD4 cells after COVID-19. Using viral peptide pools, the ViraFEST assay grew out antigen-specific CD4+ T cells prior to sequencing. Following culture for about ten days, CD4+ T cells were isolated. Participants completed two doses of the BNT162b2 or mRNA-1273 vaccine. Sequencing used immunoSEQ multiplex PCR; TCRdb keeps in-frame clones, though not all of them. The repertoire holds 75,000 to 100,000 clones, with more than 60% as singletons. These receptors' antigens are unknown. Sequences were derived from CD4+ T cells from PBMCs cultured with HCoV-OC43 spike peptides, sampled after COVID-19 vaccination. Subset meaning: HCoV-OC43 spike overlapping peptide pool stimulation. The receptors originated from a human donor who received a COVID-19 vaccine.

The chain uses TRBV5-1 and TRBJ1-4; D possibly corresponds to TRBD1 (5 bases). V was trimmed by 0 bases and J by 2 bases, leaving 8 bases between them. This CDR3 contains 15 residues. Germline V gene data show CDR1 as SGHRS and CDR2 as YFSETQ. CDR3 nucleotide sequence: TGCGCCAGCAGCTTGGTTGACAGTACTAATGAAAAACTGTTTTTT. Residues: CASSLVDSTNEKLFF.

There are a few counts of this clone. This rearrangement joins TRBV7-2 to TRBJ1-1; 7 bases are shared with TRBD1. The CDR3 extends over 13 amino acids. Germline CDR1 SGHTA, CDR2 FQGNSA. The V segment lost 3 bases and the J segment 6 bases; nucleotides outside the gene matches: 4. The CDR3 sequence: CASSFDREAEAFF. In DNA form, the CDR3 reads TGTGCCAGCAGCTTTGACAGGGAGGCTGAAGCTTTCTTT.

The table lists this clone with a count of one. The genes are TRBV14 and TRBJ1-2; weak D call: TRBD1 (5 bases). The CDR3 has 14 amino acids. V was trimmed by 0 bases and J by 3 bases, leaving 8 bases between them. Germline CDR1 is SGHDN and CDR2 is FVKESK. The DNA for the CDR3 is TGTGCCAGCAGCCAAGATTGGGGGGACTATGGCTACACCTTC. Residues: CASSQDWGDYGYTF.

The chain employs TRBV27 and TRBJ1-2; no definite D call. The CDR3 contains 14 residues. Looked up from germline, CDR1 is MNHEY and CDR2 is SMNVEV (reference sequence). Trimming left V 7 bases short and J 3 bases short, with 15 bases between. This CDR3 is CASTQVPGDYGYTF. DNA for the CDR3: TGTGCCAGCACTCAGGTCCCCGGCGACTATGGCTACACCTTC.

The chain is built from TRBV28 and TRBJ1-2; 7 bases fit TRBD1. V lost 2 bases and J lost 4; bases outside the gene matches: 4. The germline V gene has CDR1 MDHEN and CDR2 SYDVKM. The CDR3 runs to 14 residues. The CDR3 reads CASSLTGESYGYTF. Written as DNA, the CDR3 is TGTGCCAGCAGTTTAACAGGGGAAAGCTATGGCTACACCTTC.

The V and J genes are TRBV12-3 or TRBV12-4 and TRBJ1-2; D remains unclear. V was trimmed by 4 bases and J by 4 bases, leaving 10 bases between them. The length of the CDR3 is 13 residues. DNA of the CDR3: TGTGCCAGCAGTTCGGACCGTCTCTATGGCTACACCTTC. It encodes CASSSDRLYGYTF.

In this sample, this clone turned up once. The chain carries TRBV5-8 and TRBJ1-5; D call uncertain. Trimming left V 0 bases short and J 3 bases short, with 7 bases between. Germline V gene data show CDR1 as SGHTS and CDR2 as YDEGEE. The CDR3 is made up of 14 amino acids. The CDR3 DNA reads as TGTGCCAGCAGCTTGGCGTGGGACAATCAGCCCCAGCATTTT. Residues: CASSLAWDNQPQHF.

This rearrangement joins TRBV7-8 to TRBJ1-1, with D hard to call. Trimming removed 0 bases from V and 4 bases from J, with 9 bases in between. The CDR3 sequence is 14 residues long. Germline V gives CDR1 SGHVS, CDR2 FQNEAQ. CDR3 sequence (DNA): TGTGCCAGCAGCTTAGCGCTCATCAGCACTGAAGCTTTCTTT. Amino acid sequence: CASSLALISTEAFF.

The chain recombines TRBV5-1 with TRBJ2-1; D not resolved. The CDR3 is made up of 12 amino acids. V was cut by 4 bases and J by 9 bases, with 11 bases left in between. The germline CDR1 and CDR2 sequences are SGHRS and YFSETQ. CDR3 in amino acids: CASSIPPAEQFF. The CDR3 bases are TGCGCCAGCAGCATACCCCCAGCTGAGCAGTTCTTC.

This rearrangement joins TRBV29-1 to TRBJ1-2; 8 positions match TRBD1. J gave up 4 bases and V 1 base, and 5 bases lay outside the gene matches. The CDR3 is made up of 14 amino acids. Germline CDR1 and CDR2: SQVTM and ANQGSEA. CDR3 in amino acids: CSVEGTGLGYGYTF. The DNA for the CDR3 is TGCAGCGTTGAAGGGACAGGGCTAGGCTATGGCTACACCTTC. Based on the CDR3 plus reference TRBV29-1 and TRBJ1-2, the full variable domain is SAVISQKPSRDICQRGTSLTIQCQVDSQVTMMFWYRQQPGQSLTLIATANQGSEATYESGFVIDKFPISRPNLTFSTLTVSNMSPEDSSIYLCSVEGTGLGYGYTFGSGTRLTVV.

The chain couples TRBV18 to TRBJ2-5, with TRBD2 matching 11 bases. Germline V gene data show CDR1 as KGHSH and CDR2 as LQKENI. Germline trimming cut 4 bases from V and 5 bases from J; bases unmatched to any gene: 12. CDR3 length: 17 amino acids. The CDR3 here is CASSRTGLAAHGETQYF. CDR3 in DNA: TGTGCCAGCTCACGAACGGGACTAGCGGCTCACGGGGAGACCCAGTACTTC.

The V and J genes are TRBV6-5 and TRBJ2-5; 8 positions agree with TRBD1. The CDR3 is 12 residues long. V gave up 5 bases and J gave up 7 bases; unmatched junction bases: 3. Looked up from germline, CDR1 is MNHEY and CDR2 is SVGAGI. DNA for the CDR3: TGTGCCAGCAGTCAGGGGGCTAGGACCCAGTACTTC. As protein: CASSQGARTQYF.

This clone was observed a few times. This chain joins TRBV27 and TRBJ1-1; TRBD1 agrees at 10 bases. Germline-derived CDR1 and CDR2 are MNHEY and SMNVEV (reference sequence). The CDR3 has 17 residues. After removal of 3 bases from V and 4 bases from J, the junction contained 11 bases not matched to a gene. The CDR3 sequence: CASSFRDRGRSRTEAFF. DNA of the CDR3: TGTGCCAGCAGTTTCCGGGACAGGGGACGTAGTCGCACTGAAGCTTTCTTT.

The chain links TRBV5-1 to TRBJ2-6; weak D call: TRBD1 (6 bases). Trimming cost V 4 bases and J 0 bases, with 14 bases left between them. The germline CDR1 and CDR2 sequences are SGHRS and YFSETQ. The CDR3 is 17 amino acids. The CDR3 DNA follows: TGCGCCAGCAGCGGCGGACAGCCACTCTCTGGGGCCAACGTCCTGACTTTC. This codes for CASSGGQPLSGANVLTF.

The rearrangement links TRBV5-1 to TRBJ1-1, with TRBD1 matching 10 bases. In germline, CDR1 is SGHRS, CDR2 YFSETQ. The CDR3 is made up of 15 amino acids. The V segment lost 1 base and the J segment 9 bases; nucleotides outside the gene matches: 9. The CDR3 sequence is CASSLNPGTGEKAFF. CDR3 sequence (DNA): TGCGCCAGCAGCTTGAACCCCGGGACAGGGGAGAAAGCTTTCTTT.

This clone has a handful of counts. This rearrangement joins TRBV4-1 to TRBJ2-6, with 11 bases identical to TRBD2. Trimming removed 4 bases from V and 0 bases from J; junction bases left unmatched: 5. The CDR3 loop spans 18 amino acids. Germline values: CDR1 MGHRA, CDR2 YSYEKL. CDR3 residues: CASSPTSGTSSGANVLTF. CDR3 nucleotide sequence: TGCGCCAGCAGCCCGACTAGCGGGACTAGCTCTGGGGCCAACGTCCTGACTTTC.

This rearrangement joins TRBV25-1 to TRBJ2-5; 11 positions match TRBD1. The CDR3 covers 16 residues. Losses at the gene ends were 1 base for V and 5 bases for J; bases not matched to a gene: 6. Germline V gene sequence: CDR1 MGHDK, CDR2 SYGVNS. The CDR3 spells CASSESGTGGGETQYF. In DNA, the CDR3 is TGTGCCAGCAGTGAATCGGGGACAGGGGGAGGTGAGACCCAGTACTTC. Complete variable domain (other parts from reference TRBV25-1 and TRBJ2-5): EADIYQTPRYLVIGTGKKITLECSQTMGHDKMYWYQQDPGMELHLIHYSYGVNSTEKGDLSSESTVSRIRTEHFPLTLESARPSHTSQYLCASSESGTGGGETQYFGPGTRLLVL.

There are a few counts of this clone. This chain links TRBV30 with TRBJ2-2; D gene unclear. V gave up 0 bases and J gave up 1 base, with 9 bases separating them. The CDR3 is 15 residues long. Per the germline V gene, CDR1 is GTSNPN and CDR2 is SVGIG (reference sequence). CDR3 in amino acids: CAWSVRLENTGELFF. As DNA, the CDR3 is TGTGCCTGGAGTGTACGCCTAGAGAACACCGGGGAGCTGTTTTTT.

This clone was seen once. The chain couples TRBV5-8 to TRBJ1-4; D call uncertain. Germline CDR1 and CDR2: SGHTS and YDEGEE. The CDR3 runs to 14 residues. V was pared by 4 bases and J by 3 bases, with 10 bases between. The CDR3: CASSLESANEKLFF. The CDR3 bases are TGTGCCAGCAGCCTCGAGAGTGCTAATGAAAAACTGTTTTTT.

This rearrangement joins TRBV3-1 (or the pseudogene TRBV3-2) to TRBJ1-6; TRBD1 matches 7 bases. The CDR3 is 15 amino acids. CDR1 LGHDT and CDR2 YNNKEL come from the germline V gene (reference sequence). With V trimmed by 2 bases and J by 4 bases, 2 bases remained unmatched. CDR3 residues: CASSQLGQYNSPLHF. CDR3 DNA sequence: TGTGCCAGCAGCCAACTGGGACAGTATAATTCACCCCTCCACTTT.

The chain employs TRBV3-1 (or the pseudogene TRBV3-2) and TRBJ1-3; no firm D call. Germline CDR1 is LGHDT and CDR2 is YNNKEL (reference sequence). This CDR3 is 14 amino acids long. Trimming removed 4 bases at V and 0 bases at J, with 7 bases between. The CDR3 DNA follows: TGTGCCAGCAGCCCGGCGATCTCTGGAAACACCATATATTTT. Its protein is CASSPAISGNTIYF.

This clone was seen more than once but under ten times. This sequence joins TRBV15 and TRBJ1-1; D is unresolved. Trimming pared 3 bases from V and 0 bases from J, leaving 8 bases between. The CDR3 totals 14 residues. Germline V lookup: CDR1 LNHNV, CDR2 YYDKDF (reference sequence). CDR3 DNA: TGTGCCACCAGCAGTTACGTCGTGAACACTGAAGCTTTCTTT. This gives the protein CATSSYVVNTEAFF.

The CDR3 here is CASSPPGSDTQYF. CDR3 coding DNA: TGTGCCAGCAGTCCGCCAGGTTCAGATACGCAGTATTTT. The V gene is TRBV6-6, the J gene TRBJ2-3, with D unclear. The CDR3 contains 13 residues. Deletions cut 5 bases from V and 4 bases from J, with 10 bases between. Per the germline V gene, CDR1 is MNHNY and CDR2 is SVGAGI (reference sequence).

The V call is TRBV11-1, the J call TRBJ1-4, with 9 bases that match TRBD1. CDR3 length: 14 residues. Germline assignment: CDR1 SGHAT and CDR2 FQDESV (reference sequence). The ends lost 3 bases at V and 5 bases at J; junction bases unmatched: 1. DNA for the CDR3: TGTGCCAGCAGCTTCGGGACAGGGAATGAAAAACTGTTTTTT. Protein product: CASSFGTGNEKLFF.

This clone came up a few times. The chain joins TRBV6-5 to TRBJ2-3; 13 bases are a match to TRBD2. V lost 6 bases to trimming and J lost 2 bases; unmatched junction nucleotides: 2. The CDR3 is 15 amino acids. Germline CDR1 reads MNHEY; CDR2 reads SVGAGI. The CDR3 DNA reads TGTGCCAGCAGACTAGCGGGGGGGCCCACAGATACGCAGTATTTT. Translation: CASRLAGGPTDTQYF.

The chain recombines TRBV7-9 with TRBJ1-2; weak D call: TRBD1 (6 bases). The germline V and J ends were trimmed by 5 bases and 2 bases, with 12 bases remaining between them. The germline V gene encodes CDR1 SEHNR and CDR2 FQNEAQ (reference sequence). The CDR3 is 14 amino acids. The CDR3 DNA is TGTGCCAGCAGCCACAGGGCCCCAAACTATGGCTACACCTTC. Amino acid sequence: CASSHRAPNYGYTF.